This record covers a single T cell receptor (beta chain). As every portion of the isolated RNA was reverse transcribed, the sequencing read expressed TCRB transcripts. Here immunoSEQ multiplex PCR was the method, and the copy in TCRdb shows in-frame clones only, minus some. The data show 600,000 to 650,000 clones, less than 20% seen once. By way of CD45RO/CCR7/CD25/CD127/CD95/CD27, the CD4+ regulatory, stem cell-like memory, central memory and naive cells were sorted. This specimen belongs to a study of beta chain features in type 1 diabetes. Germline CDR1 reads SGHDN; CDR2 reads FVKESK. Trimming removed 8 bases at V and 1 base at J, with 14 bases between. The CDR3 runs 14 residues.

Sequencing was carried out using naive CD4+ T cells from blood. The origin of this receptor is a man younger than 35 in good health. The rearrangement links TRBV14 to TRBJ2-5; perhaps TRBD2 as D (6 bases). The DNA of the CDR3 is TGTGCCAGCTTAAAGGGACTTTCCCAAGAGACCCAGTACTTC. Protein: CASLKGLSQETQYF.